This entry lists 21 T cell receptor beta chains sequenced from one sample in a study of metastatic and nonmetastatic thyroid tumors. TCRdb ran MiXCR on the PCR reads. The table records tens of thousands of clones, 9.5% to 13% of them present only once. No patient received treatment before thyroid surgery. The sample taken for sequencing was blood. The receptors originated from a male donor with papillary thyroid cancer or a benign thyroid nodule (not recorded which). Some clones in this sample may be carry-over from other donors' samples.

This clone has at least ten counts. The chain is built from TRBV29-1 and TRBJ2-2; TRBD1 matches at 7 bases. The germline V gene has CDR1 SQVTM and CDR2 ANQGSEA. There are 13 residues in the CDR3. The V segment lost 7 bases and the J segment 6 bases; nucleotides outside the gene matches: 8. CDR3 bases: TGCAGCGCCTTCGGACAGGTACCCGGGGAGCTGTTTTTT. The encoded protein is CSAFGQVPGELFF.

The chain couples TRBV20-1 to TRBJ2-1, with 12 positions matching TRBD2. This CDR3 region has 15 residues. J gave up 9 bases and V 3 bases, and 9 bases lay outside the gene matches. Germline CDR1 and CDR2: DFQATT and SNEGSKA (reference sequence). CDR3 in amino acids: CSARWASGRAGEQFF. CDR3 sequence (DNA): TGCAGTGCTAGGTGGGCTAGCGGGAGGGCGGGTGAGCAGTTCTTC.

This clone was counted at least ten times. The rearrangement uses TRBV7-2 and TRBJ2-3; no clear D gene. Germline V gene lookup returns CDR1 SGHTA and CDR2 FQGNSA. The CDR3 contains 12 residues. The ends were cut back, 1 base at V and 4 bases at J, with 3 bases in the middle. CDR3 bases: TGTGCCAGCAGCTTAGTAGCAGATACGCAGTATTTT. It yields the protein CASSLVADTQYF.

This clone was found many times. The CDR3 protein is CASSYRAMNTEAFF. The CDR3 nucleotides are TGTGCCAGCAGCTACAGAGCTATGAACACTGAAGCTTTCTTT. The V and J genes are TRBV14 and TRBJ1-1, with D hard to call. CDR3 length: 14 residues. Deletions cut 5 bases from V and 0 bases from J, with 10 bases between. Germline V CDR1 and CDR2: SGHDN, FVKESK.

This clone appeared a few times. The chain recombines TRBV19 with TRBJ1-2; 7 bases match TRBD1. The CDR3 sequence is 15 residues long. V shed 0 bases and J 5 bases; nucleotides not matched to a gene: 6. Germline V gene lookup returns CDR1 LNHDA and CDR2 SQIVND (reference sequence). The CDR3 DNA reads TGTGCCAGTAGTATAGATGCAACAGGGGAATATGGCTACACCTTC. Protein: CASSIDATGEYGYTF.

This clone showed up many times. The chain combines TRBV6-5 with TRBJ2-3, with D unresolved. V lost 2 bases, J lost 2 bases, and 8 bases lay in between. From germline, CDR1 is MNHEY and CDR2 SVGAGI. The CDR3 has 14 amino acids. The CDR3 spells CASSYVGNTDTQYF. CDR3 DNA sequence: TGTGCCAGCAGTTACGTCGGAAACACAGATACGCAGTATTTT.

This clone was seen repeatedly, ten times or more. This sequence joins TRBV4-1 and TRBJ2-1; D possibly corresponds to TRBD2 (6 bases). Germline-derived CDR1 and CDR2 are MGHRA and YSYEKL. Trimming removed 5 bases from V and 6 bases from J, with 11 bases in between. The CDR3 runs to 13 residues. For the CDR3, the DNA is TGCGCCAGCAGCGCGACTAGAATCAATGAGCAGTTCTTC. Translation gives CASSATRINEQFF.

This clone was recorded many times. The chain's CDR3 is CAWSVNDQPQHF. The CDR3 nucleotides are TGTGCCTGGAGTGTAAATGATCAGCCCCAGCATTTT. The chain joins TRBV30 to TRBJ1-5; no reliable D call. Germline V gene lookup returns CDR1 GTSNPN and CDR2 SVGIG (reference sequence). Trimming stripped 0 bases from V and 5 bases from J, with 5 bases between. This CDR3 has 12 amino acids.

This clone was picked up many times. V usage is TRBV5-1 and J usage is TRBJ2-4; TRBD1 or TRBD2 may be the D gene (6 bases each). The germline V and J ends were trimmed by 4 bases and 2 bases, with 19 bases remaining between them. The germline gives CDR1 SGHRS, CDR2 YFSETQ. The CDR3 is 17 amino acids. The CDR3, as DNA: TGCGCCAGCAGCCCGGAGTTGGGGGGCTTTTCCAAAAACATTCAGTACTTC. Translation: CASSPELGGFSKNIQYF.

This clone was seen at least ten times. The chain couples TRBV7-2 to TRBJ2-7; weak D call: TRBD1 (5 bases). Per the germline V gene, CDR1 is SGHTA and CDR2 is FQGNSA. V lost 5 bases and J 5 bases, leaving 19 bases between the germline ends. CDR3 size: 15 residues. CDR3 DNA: TGTGCCAGCAGCCAGACAAGGACCAAGGGGAACGAGCAGTACTTC. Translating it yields CASSQTRTKGNEQYF.

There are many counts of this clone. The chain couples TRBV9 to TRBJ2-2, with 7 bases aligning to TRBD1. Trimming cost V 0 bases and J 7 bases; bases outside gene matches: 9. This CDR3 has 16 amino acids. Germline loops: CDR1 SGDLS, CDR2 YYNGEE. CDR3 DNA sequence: TGTGCCAGCAGCGTAGGAGGGGGCACGTGGGTCGGGGAGCTGTTTTTT. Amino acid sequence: CASSVGGGTWVGELFF.

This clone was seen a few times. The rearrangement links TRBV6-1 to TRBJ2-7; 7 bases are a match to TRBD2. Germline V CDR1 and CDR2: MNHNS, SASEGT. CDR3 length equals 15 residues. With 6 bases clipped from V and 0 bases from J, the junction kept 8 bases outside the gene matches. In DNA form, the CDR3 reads TGTGCCAGCAGCCACCCGACTAGCCTCTCCTACGAGCAGTACTTC. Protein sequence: CASSHPTSLSYEQYF.

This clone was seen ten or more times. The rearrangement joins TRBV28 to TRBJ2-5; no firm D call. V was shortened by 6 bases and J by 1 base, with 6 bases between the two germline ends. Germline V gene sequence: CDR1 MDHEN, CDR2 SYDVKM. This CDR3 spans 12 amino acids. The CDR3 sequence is CASRSAQETQYF. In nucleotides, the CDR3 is TGTGCCAGCAGGAGTGCCCAAGAGACCCAGTACTTC.

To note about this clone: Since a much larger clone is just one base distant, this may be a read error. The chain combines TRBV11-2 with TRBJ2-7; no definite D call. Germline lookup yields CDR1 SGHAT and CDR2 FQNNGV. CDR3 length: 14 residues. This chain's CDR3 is CASSLGWSAYGQYF. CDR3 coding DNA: TGTGCCAGCAGCTTAGGGTGGTCTGCCTACGGGCAGTACTTC.

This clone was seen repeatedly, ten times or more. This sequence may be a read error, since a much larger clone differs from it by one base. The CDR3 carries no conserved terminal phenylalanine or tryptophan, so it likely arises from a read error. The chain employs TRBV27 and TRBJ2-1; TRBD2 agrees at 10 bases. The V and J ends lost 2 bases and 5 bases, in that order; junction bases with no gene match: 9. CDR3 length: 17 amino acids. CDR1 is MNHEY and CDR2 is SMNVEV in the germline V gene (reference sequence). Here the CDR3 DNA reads TGTGCCAGCAGTTTAGAACCAGGGCTAGCGGGAGACAATGAGCAGTTCTCC. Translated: CASSLEPGLAGDNEQFS.

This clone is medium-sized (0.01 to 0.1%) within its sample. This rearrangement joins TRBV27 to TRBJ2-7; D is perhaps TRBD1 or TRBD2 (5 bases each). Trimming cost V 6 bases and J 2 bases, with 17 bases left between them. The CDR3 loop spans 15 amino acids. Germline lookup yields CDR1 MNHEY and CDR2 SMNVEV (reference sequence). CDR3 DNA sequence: TGTGCCAGCAGCCGAACGGCAGGGAGTCCCTACGAGCAGTACTTC. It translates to CASSRTAGSPYEQYF.

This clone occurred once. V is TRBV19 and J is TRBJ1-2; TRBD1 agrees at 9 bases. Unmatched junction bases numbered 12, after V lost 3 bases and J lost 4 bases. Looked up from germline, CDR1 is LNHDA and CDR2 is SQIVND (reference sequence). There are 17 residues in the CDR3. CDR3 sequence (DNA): TGTGCCAGTAGTATTGGAGGCGGGACAGGGTCCCCCTATGGCTACACCTTC. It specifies CASSIGGGTGSPYGYTF.

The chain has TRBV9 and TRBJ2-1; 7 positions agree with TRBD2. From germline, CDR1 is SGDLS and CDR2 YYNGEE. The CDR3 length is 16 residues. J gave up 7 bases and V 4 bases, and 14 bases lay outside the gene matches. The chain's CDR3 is CASSLEVAGVGNEQFF. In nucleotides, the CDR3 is TGTGCCAGCAGCTTAGAAGTGGCGGGAGTGGGGAATGAGCAGTTCTTC. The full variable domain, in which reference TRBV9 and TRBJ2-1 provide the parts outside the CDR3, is DSGVTQTPKHLITATGQRVTLRCSPRSGDLSVYWYQQSLDQGLQFLIQYYNGEERAKGNILERFSAQQFPDLHSELNLSSLELGDSALYFCASSLEVAGVGNEQFFGPGTRLTVL.

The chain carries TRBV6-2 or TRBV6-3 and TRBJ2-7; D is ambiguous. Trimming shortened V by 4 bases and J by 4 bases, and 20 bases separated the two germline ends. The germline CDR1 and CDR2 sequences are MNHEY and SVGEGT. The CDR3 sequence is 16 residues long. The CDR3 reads CASSFVSREPIYEQYF. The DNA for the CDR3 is TGTGCCAGCAGTTTCGTGAGTCGCGAACCAATATACGAGCAGTACTTC.

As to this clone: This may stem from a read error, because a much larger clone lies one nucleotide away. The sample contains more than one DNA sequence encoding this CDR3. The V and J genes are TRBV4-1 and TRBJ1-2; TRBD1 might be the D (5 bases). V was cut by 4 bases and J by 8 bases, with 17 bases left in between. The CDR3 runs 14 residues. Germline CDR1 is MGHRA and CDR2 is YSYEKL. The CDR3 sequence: CASSPRVLPSGYTF. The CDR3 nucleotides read TGCGCCAGCAGCCCCAGGGTCCTCCCTAGCGGCTACACCTTC.

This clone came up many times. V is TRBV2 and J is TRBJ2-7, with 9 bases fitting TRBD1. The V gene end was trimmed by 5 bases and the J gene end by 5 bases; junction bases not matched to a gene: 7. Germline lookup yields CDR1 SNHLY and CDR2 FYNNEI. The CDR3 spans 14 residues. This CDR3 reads CASSKGQGSDEQYF. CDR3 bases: TGTGCCAGCAGTAAGGGACAGGGTTCCGACGAGCAGTACTTC.